The entry below describes one T cell receptor (beta chain). Its antigen remains unknown. V was pared by 5 bases and J by 7 bases, with 9 bases of the junction left unmatched. The CDR3 totals 16 residues. The study profiled TCR beta VDJ and CDR3 using genomic DNA as template. TCRdb recomputed calls from the reads with MiXCR, one row per CDR3 protein. In the table there are roughly 130,000 distinct CDR3 sequences, roughly 50% of which are singletons. The sample originates from a study of CD8+CD57+ T cells in acquired aplastic anemia. About the study: Sorting CD4+ and CD8+ cells gave DNA averaging 3.2 ug.

Study findings and constraints: Patients and controls shared roughly 28 CD8+ CDR3 sequences, which appeared highly expressed in patients and within their immunodominant clones. No significant patient-versus-control difference appeared in CD8+ Simpson's diversity.

Sample: sorted CD4+, CD8+, or CD8+CD57+ T cells (not recorded which) from PBMCs. V is TRBV12-3 or TRBV12-4 and J is TRBJ2-1, with 12 bases lining up with TRBD2. This clonotype was obtained from a human donor in good health, serving as a control. The CDR3 coding sequence is TGTGCCAGCAGTCTTAGACTAGCGGGGGCCGTAAATGAGCAGTTCTTC. This sequence encodes CASSLRLAGAVNEQFF.